Presented here are 21 T cell receptor beta chains from one specimen sequenced in a study of long-term antiretroviral therapy in people with HIV. Runs used v3.0 of the immunoSEQ assay and were done at survey level. Repertoires were generated with immunoSEQ multiplex PCR, while TCRdb's copy carries only in-frame clones and drops some. The sample lists roughly 16,000 clones, about 80% occurring once. The specimen was unsorted PBMCs, collected 2.1 years after starting antiretroviral therapy. These receptor sequences come from a man aged 35 to 55 with HIV.

This clone showed up just once. V and J are TRBV5-1 and TRBJ2-7; tentative D call: TRBD2 (6 bases). The V end lost 0 bases, the J end lost 3 bases, and 13 bases lay between the germline ends. The CDR3 totals 15 residues. The germline CDR1 and CDR2 sequences are SGHRS and YFSETQ. The CDR3 here is CASSLAWDLGYEQYF. The CDR3 DNA is TGCGCCAGCAGCTTGGCCTGGGACTTAGGCTACGAGCAGTACTTC. Based on the CDR3 plus reference TRBV5-1 and TRBJ2-7, the full variable domain is KAGVTQTPRYLIKTRGQQVTLSCSPISGHRSVSWYQQTPGQGLQFLFEYFSETQRNKGNFPGRFSGRQFSNSRSEMNVSTLELGDSALYLCASSLAWDLGYEQYFGPGTRLTVT.

The chain has TRBV29-1 and TRBJ1-4; the D is unclear. V gave up 3 bases and J gave up 8 bases, with 13 bases separating them. Germline-derived CDR1 and CDR2 are SQVTM and ANQGSEA. There are 13 residues in the CDR3. As DNA, the CDR3 is TGCAGCGTTGATGACCAAGTAGGGGAAAAACTGTTTTTT. Encoded protein: CSVDDQVGEKLFF.

V and J are TRBV9 and TRBJ1-2; the D gene is possibly TRBD1 (6 bases). CDR1 is SGDLS, CDR2 YYNGEE, per germline. The ends were cut back, 1 base at V and 8 bases at J, with 15 bases in the middle. This CDR3 has 14 residues. As DNA, the CDR3 is TGTGCCAGCAGCGTATCCTCAGGGGAACACGGCTACACCTTC. Translating gives CASSVSSGEHGYTF.

This sequence joins TRBV7-9 and TRBJ1-1, with a possible D match to TRBD1 (6 bases). Trimming removed 2 bases at V and 5 bases at J, with 15 bases between. CDR1 is SEHNR and CDR2 is FQNEAQ in the germline V gene (reference sequence). CDR3 length: 15 residues. CDR3: CASSLPPEGGTEAFF. CDR3 coding DNA: TGTGCCAGCAGCTTACCACCCGAAGGGGGAACTGAAGCTTTCTTT.

V gene TRBV18 combines with J gene TRBJ2-4; TRBD1 is a possible D gene (5 bases). The CDR3 sequence is 14 residues long. The V gene's germline CDR1 is KGHSH and CDR2 LQKENI. The V end was cut by 2 bases, the J end by 7 bases, with 12 bases between. CDR3 sequence: CASSPGAARNIQYF. The CDR3 DNA sequence: TGTGCCAGCTCACCAGGGGCTGCACGGAACATTCAGTACTTC.

J is TRBJ1-5 and V is TRBV6-1; D not certain. The CDR3 totals 15 residues. The germline V gene has CDR1 MNHNS and CDR2 SASEGT. Between the trimmed V and J ends, which lost 0 bases and 2 bases, there was a span of 8 bases. This chain's CDR3 is CASSEAGMGNQPQHF. CDR3 nucleotides: TGTGCCAGCAGTGAAGCGGGGATGGGCAATCAGCCCCAGCATTTT.

J is TRBJ2-5 and V is TRBV5-1; 16 nucleotides line up with TRBD2. This CDR3 has 19 amino acids. The germline CDR1 and CDR2 sequences are SGHRS and YFSETQ. The V gene end was trimmed by 5 bases and the J gene end by 5 bases; junction bases not matched to a gene: 15. In DNA, the CDR3 is TGCGCCAGCAGTTCAGACCCGGGACTAGCGGGGGGGCCGAGGGAGACCCAGTACTTC. Residues: CASSSDPGLAGGPRETQYF. The full variable domain, with the rest looked up from reference TRBV5-1 and TRBJ2-5, is KAGVTQTPRYLIKTRGQQVTLSCSPISGHRSVSWYQQTPGQGLQFLFEYFSETQRNKGNFPGRFSGRQFSNSRSEMNVSTLELGDSALYLCASSSDPGLAGGPRETQYFGPGTRLLVL.

This rearrangement joins TRBV7-2 to TRBJ1-6; 7 bases are shared with TRBD1. The CDR3 is 18 amino acids. The trim removed 2 bases at V and 3 bases at J, leaving 10 bases unmatched. Germline assignment: CDR1 SGHTA and CDR2 FQGNSA. CDR3 loop: CASSLRQGQEDYNSPLHF. CDR3 bases: TGTGCCAGCAGCTTAAGACAGGGCCAGGAGGACTATAATTCACCCCTCCACTTT.

This sequence joins TRBV30 and TRBJ1-2, with a possible D match to TRBD1 (5 bases). Germline CDR1 and CDR2: GTSNPN and SVGIG (reference sequence). CDR3 length: 11 residues. Trimming left V 7 bases short and J 7 bases short, with 13 bases between. The chain's CDR3 is CASHRTGGYTF. The CDR3 region has the DNA TGTGCCTCTCACAGGACCGGTGGCTACACCTTC.

The rearrangement links TRBV27 to TRBJ1-5; a possible D gene is TRBD1 (5 bases). Germline V gene lookup returns CDR1 MNHEY and CDR2 SMNVEV (reference sequence). The CDR3 contains 14 residues. The ends were cut back, 4 bases at V and 4 bases at J, with 11 bases in the middle. In DNA, the CDR3 is TGTGCCAGCAGTTACGGCAGGGCTAATCAGCCCCAGCATTTT. It encodes CASSYGRANQPQHF.

This clone showed up just a few times. V gene TRBV5-1 combines with J gene TRBJ1-3; no firm D call. The CDR3 loop spans 13 amino acids. The germline V and J ends were trimmed by 6 bases and 2 bases, with 9 bases remaining between them. CDR1 SGHRS and CDR2 YFSETQ come from the germline V gene. The CDR3 is CASKWETGNTIYF. CDR3 DNA: TGCGCCAGCAAGTGGGAGACTGGAAACACCATATATTTT.

This clone was observed a single time. The J gene is TRBJ1-2, the V gene TRBV7-8; no clear D. This CDR3 has 14 residues. V lost 1 base and J 8 bases, leaving 14 bases between the germline ends. The germline CDR1 and CDR2 sequences are SGHVS and FQNEAQ. CDR3 nucleotide sequence: TGTGCCAGCAGCTTAGTAGCGGAGGAGAAAGGCTACACCTTC. Its protein is CASSLVAEEKGYTF.

A single count supports this clone. The chain uses TRBV7-9 and TRBJ1-1, with D possibly TRBD1 on 6 matching bases. V lost 4 bases and J lost 4, with 13 bases in between. Germline CDR1 SEHNR, CDR2 FQNEAQ (reference sequence). The CDR3 has 14 amino acids. CDR3 sequence reads: CASSSQGSSTEAFF. In nucleotides, the CDR3 is TGTGCCAGCAGCTCGCAGGGGAGTAGCACTGAAGCTTTCTTT. Together with reference TRBV7-9 and TRBJ1-1, the CDR3 gives the full variable domain: DTGVSQNPRHKITKRGQNVTFRCDPISEHNRLYWYRQTLGQGPEFLTYFQNEAQLEKSRLLSDRFSAERPKGSFSTLEIQRTEQGDSAMYLCASSSQGSSTEAFFGQGTRLTVV.

This chain connects TRBV10-1 to TRBJ2-1; D possibly corresponds to TRBD2 (6 bases). The CDR3 spans 16 residues. The germline V and J ends were trimmed by 2 bases and 0 bases, with 11 bases remaining between them. CDR1 and CDR2 from the germline V gene are WNHNN and SYGVQD (reference sequence). CDR3 nucleotide sequence: TGCGCCAGCAGTGAGGCGCTGGAGGGCTCCTACAATGAGCAGTTCTTC. Translating gives CASSEALEGSYNEQFF.

CDR3 DNA sequence: TGTGCCAGCAGCTTTCATCACACCGGGGAGCTGTTTTTT. It encodes CASSFHHTGELFF. The chain is built from TRBV5-4 and TRBJ2-2; D not resolved. V gave up 2 bases and J gave up 3 bases, with 5 bases separating them. The CDR3 extends over 13 amino acids. The V gene's germline CDR1 is SGHNT and CDR2 YYREEE (reference sequence). Full variable domain (missing parts from reference TRBV5-4 and TRBJ2-2): ETGVTQSPTHLIKTRGQQVTLRCSSQSGHNTVSWYQQALGQGPQFIFQYYREEENGRGNFPPRFSGLQFPNYSSELNVNALELDDSALYLCASSFHHTGELFFGEGSRLTVL.

V and J are TRBV28 and TRBJ1-5; D is uncertain. The CDR3 extends over 13 amino acids. CDR1 and CDR2 (germline): MDHEN, SYDVKM. Trimming removed 6 bases at V and 1 base at J, with 7 bases between. The CDR3 sequence is CASRDSSNQPQHF. CDR3 in DNA: TGTGCCAGCAGGGACTCGAGCAATCAGCCCCAGCATTTT. Together with reference TRBV28 and TRBJ1-5, the CDR3 gives the full variable domain: DVKVTQSSRYLVKRTGEKVFLECVQDMDHENMFWYRQDPGLGLRLIYFSYDVKMKEKGDIPEGYSVSREKKERFSLILESASTNQTSMYLCASRDSSNQPQHFGDGTRLSIL.

J is TRBJ1-6 and V is TRBV2; the D gene is possibly TRBD1 (6 bases). Germline values: CDR1 SNHLY, CDR2 FYNNEI. The CDR3 spans 15 residues. V dropped 2 bases and J dropped 5 bases, with 10 bases sitting between them. The CDR3 nucleotides read TGTGCCAGCAGTGAAAGGACAGAAAATAATTCACCCCTCCACTTT. Translating gives CASSERTENNSPLHF.

The rearrangement uses TRBV19 and TRBJ1-5; a possible D gene is TRBD1 (6 bases). From germline, CDR1 is LNHDA and CDR2 SQIVND (reference sequence). The V gene lost 5 bases and the J gene lost 1 base, with 12 bases spanning the gap. The CDR3 loop spans 15 amino acids. CDR3 residues: CASSAGTLSNQPQHF. The CDR3 region has the DNA TGTGCCAGTAGTGCCGGGACACTGAGCAATCAGCCCCAGCATTTT. Full variable domain (remainder filled in from reference TRBV19 and TRBJ1-5): DGGITQSPKYLFRKEGQNVTLSCEQNLNHDAMYWYRQDPGQGLRLIYYSQIVNDFQKGDIAEGYSVSREKKESFPLTVTSAQKNPTAFYLCASSAGTLSNQPQHFGDGTRLSIL.

CDR3 nucleotide sequence: TGTGCCAGCCGAGGGAGAGGTAGCACAGATACGCAGTATTTT. Translating gives CASRGRGSTDTQYF. V and J are TRBV6-1 and TRBJ2-3; a possible D gene is TRBD2 (5 bases). Germline CDR1 reads MNHNS; CDR2 reads SASEGT. Deletions cut 8 bases from V and 0 bases from J, with 12 bases between. The CDR3 spans 14 residues.

The chain uses TRBV15 and TRBJ2-1; a possible D gene is TRBD2 (5 bases). CDR3 length: 12 amino acids. Germline V lookup: CDR1 LNHNV, CDR2 YYDKDF (reference sequence). Trimming left V 1 base short and J 8 bases short, with 6 bases between. The CDR3 sequence: CATSRGGDEQFF. The CDR3 DNA sequence: TGTGCCACCAGCAGAGGGGGAGATGAGCAGTTCTTC.

This clone is termed medium-sized. The chain links TRBV11-3 to TRBJ1-1; no definite D call. The CDR3 loop spans 12 amino acids. The germline V gene has CDR1 SGHNT and CDR2 YENEEA. V gave up 3 bases and J gave up 6 bases, with 8 bases separating them. The CDR3 coding sequence is TGTGCCAGCAGCTTCGTGGGCGCTGAAGCTTTCTTT. Translation: CASSFVGAEAFF.